The T cell receptor (beta chain) under discussion was sequenced for a study of Ad26.COV2.S vaccination and SARS-CoV-2 variants. Study-level background: Once or twice, 56 days apart, Ad26.COV2.S was delivered intramuscularly.

Noted treatment: 19 received Ad26.COV2.S at low or high dose, single or two shots; about 5 received placebo; per-sample allocation not given. The samples date from day 63 after the first vaccine or placebo injection. General study findings and limits: Placebo recipients showed lower spike-specific TCR breadth than vaccinees. The study found similar non-spike TCR breadth in vaccine and placebo recipients.

The germline CDR1 and CDR2 sequences are SGHVS and FNYEAQ. The CDR3 totals 14 residues. With 1 base removed from V and 4 bases from J, the gap between germline ends came to 8 bases. About this clone: The antigen remains unidentified.

Sequenced by immunoSEQ multiplex PCR; TCRdb stores in-frame clones only, minus some. This sample has about 480,000 clones, with roughly 85% found just once. The receptor comes from a person between 18 and 65 years old who received the Ad26.COV2.S COVID-19 vaccine or a placebo. The chain is built from TRBV7-6 and TRBJ1-5; D may be TRBD1 (5 bases). Specimen: peripheral blood, collected in a trial of Ad26.COV2.S vaccine versus placebo. CDR3 in amino acids: CASSLGGANQPQHF. The CDR3 DNA reads TGTGCCAGCAGCTTAGGTGGGGCGAATCAGCCCCAGCATTTT. The whole variable domain, filled in from reference TRBV7-6 and TRBJ1-5, reads GAGVSQSPRYKVTKRGQDVALRCDPISGHVSLYWYRQALGQGPEFLTYFNYEAQQDKSGLPNDRFSAERPEGSISTLTIQRTEQRDSAMYRCASSLGGANQPQHFGDGTRLSIL.